Listed below are T cell receptor beta chains from one sample, sequenced in a study of cytomegalovirus exposure and HLA in healthy donors. Method: immunoSEQ multiplex PCR; TCRdb's copy keeps in-frame clones and lacks some. The data hold 200,000 to 250,000 clones, with around four fifths observed a single time. Sequenced sample: PBMCs. The receptors originated from a male donor in good health and CMV-seronegative. CDR3s include the opening cysteine and the closing phenylalanine or tryptophan. A D gene is named only where the DNA matches it firmly. The size of a clone is reported for some rows only, either as once, few or many, or as a class for expanded clones.

D gene	V gene	clone size	CDR3 protein
-	TRBV19	-	CASSQGSINTEAFF
-	TRBV19	-	CASSVTSSGANVLTF
-	TRBV5-1	-	CASSPLPSLHNEQFF
TRBD1	TRBV19	-	CASSMTGQGHEQYF
TRBD2	TRBV29-1	-	CSVGGASGHYEQYF
TRBD2	TRBV5-4	-	CASSLGGSSGANVLTF
-	TRBV30	-	CAWSGGLNQPQHF
-	TRBV6-1	few	CASSERGKENIQYF
-	TRBV9	once	CASGRDYNEQFF
-	TRBV6-5	-	CASRAGEGIVTEAFF
-	TRBV5-1	once	CASSLLQGRNEQFF
-	TRBV6-6	few	CASSYSFDGGRNIQYF
TRBD2	TRBV7-2	-	CASSPMGLAGDTQYF
-	TRBV5-1	-	CASTPRFGRDNEQYF
-	TRBV9	-	CASSVASQSPNYGYTF
-	TRBV19	-	CASRLGHLNTEAFF
TRBD1	TRBV9	-	CASSVAPGGGGTEAFF
-	TRBV6-1	once	CASSEQGISASSYNEQFF
TRBD1	TRBV9	once	CASSAPRGQLRETQYF
TRBD1	TRBV27	-	CASTPGGQETQYF
-	TRBV6-1	-	CASNSGWHQPQHF
-	TRBV6-1	-	CASRTETNTEAFF
-	TRBV27	-	CASSLQSSGETQYF
TRBD1	TRBV6-1	-	CASSESGTGGSTDTQYF
TRBD1	TRBV6-1	-	CASSTGQTNNEKLFF
TRBD2	TRBV5-1	-	CASSTSSGRAVVGELFF
-	TRBV21-1	-	CASTPFTSGSSYNEQFF
TRBD1	TRBV27	-	CASSSRGPGELFF
TRBD1	TRBV27	-	CASSHPRDRGDNEQFF
-	TRBV27	-	CASRSFLSYNEQFF
TRBD1	TRBV28	-	CASPRDRGTEAFF
TRBD1	TRBV4-1	-	CASSQAQGAGGNTIYF